The subject of this entry is one TCR beta chain. The assay was immunoSEQ multiplex PCR, and TCRdb's table has in-frame clones only and misses some. This sample has 300,000 to 350,000 clones; roughly 90% occur once, and the top ten carry approximately 2.9%. Seattle's enrolled individuals joined amid active infection and were then monitored longitudinally. The CDR3 runs to 14 residues. Germline assignment: CDR1 MNHEY and CDR2 SMNVEV (reference sequence). Trimming took off 4 bases at V and 0 bases at J, with 4 bases between the two ends. The entry originates in a study of blood T cell repertoires in COVID-19. For the study at large: PBMCs, B-cell-depleted T cells, or T cells provided the cDNA or gDNA that made up the material.

The rearrangement joins TRBV27 to TRBJ1-6, with unresolved D. The TCR originated in a woman aged 25 to 39 with COVID-19, enrolled during active disease. Sequencing used peripheral blood. The CDR3 loop reads CASSSSSYNSPLHF. CDR3 nucleotides: TGTGCCAGCAGTTCCAGCTCCTATAATTCACCCCTCCACTTT.